Listed here are 26 T cell receptor beta chains from one sample, sequenced in a study of blood T cell repertoires in COVID-19. Using immunoSEQ multiplex PCR, the repertoire was profiled, and TCRdb retains in-frame clones only, with some absent. The sample records roughly 500,000 clones, 89% being singletons. The sequenced sample consisted of peripheral blood. Receptors originate from a man in his late teens or twenties with COVID-19, enrolled during active disease.

The chain combines TRBV29-1 with TRBJ2-2; tentatively, D is TRBD1 (5 bases). This CDR3 is built from 13 residues. The germline V and J ends were trimmed by 4 bases and 5 bases, with 11 bases remaining between them. Looked up from germline, CDR1 is SQVTM and CDR2 is ANQGSEA. CDR3 sequence: CSVATTVTGELFF. The CDR3 coding sequence is TGCAGCGTTGCTACGACAGTTACCGGGGAGCTGTTTTTT.

V gene TRBV7-8 combines with J gene TRBJ1-6; 10 positions agree with TRBD1. Losses at the gene ends were 5 bases for V and 9 bases for J; bases not matched to a gene: 4. Germline CDR1 reads SGHVS; CDR2 reads FQNEAQ. The CDR3 is made up of 14 amino acids. CDR3 residues: CASSTGTGVSPLHF. Written as DNA, the CDR3 is TGTGCCAGCAGCACCGGGACAGGGGTTTCACCCCTCCACTTT.

J is TRBJ2-7 and V is TRBV18; 7 bases are a match to TRBD1. This CDR3 is 14 amino acids long. Germline CDR1 and CDR2: KGHSH and LQKENI. V shed 5 bases and J 2 bases; nucleotides not matched to a gene: 6. The CDR3 is CASSDPGQTYEQYF. The CDR3 DNA reads TGTGCCAGCTCAGACCCGGGACAGACCTACGAGCAGTACTTC.

The chain combines TRBV3-1 (or the pseudogene TRBV3-2) with TRBJ2-5; TRBD2 is a possible D gene (6 bases). V dropped 4 bases and J dropped 0 bases, with 9 bases sitting between them. Looked up from germline, CDR1 is LGHDT and CDR2 is YNNKEL (reference sequence). This CDR3 comprises 14 residues. The chain's CDR3 is CASSLWTNQETQYF. The DNA of the CDR3 is TGTGCCAGCAGCCTTTGGACTAACCAAGAGACCCAGTACTTC.

The genes are TRBV19 and TRBJ1-4, with D possibly TRBD1 on 6 matching bases. V lost 3 bases and J lost 3, with 20 bases in between. CDR1 and CDR2 from the germline V gene are LNHDA and SQIVND (reference sequence). The CDR3 is 18 amino acids. CDR3 DNA: TGTGCCAGTAGTATGGGGGCAGGGCCGGCCGTACCTAATGAAAAACTGTTTTTT. Translation: CASSMGAGPAVPNEKLFF.

This chain links TRBV7-3 with TRBJ2-7, with 7 bases fitting TRBD1. V lost 5 bases to trimming and J lost 0 bases; unmatched junction nucleotides: 10. This CDR3 is 16 amino acids long. Germline V gives CDR1 SGHTA, CDR2 FQGTGA. CDR3 DNA sequence: TGTGCCAGCAGCCTGCCGGGACAGCAAGACTCCTACGAGCAGTACTTC. Translated, it gives CASSLPGQQDSYEQYF. Full variable domain (missing parts from reference TRBV7-3 and TRBJ2-7): GAGVSQTPSNKVTEKGKYVELRCDPISGHTALYWYRQSLGQGPEFLIYFQGTGAADDSGLPNDRFFAVRPEGSVSTLKIQRTERGDSAVYLCASSLPGQQDSYEQYFGPGTRLTVT.

The chain recombines TRBV11-2 with TRBJ2-7; D perhaps matches TRBD1 (5 bases). V lost 4 bases, J lost 0 bases, and 22 bases lay in between. Germline V gene sequence: CDR1 SGHAT, CDR2 FQNNGV. The CDR3 has 18 amino acids. CDR3 nucleotide sequence: TGTGCCAGCAGCTCGCCTCTTCGGACAATCATAGCCTCCTACGAGCAGTACTTC. It codes for CASSSPLRTIIASYEQYF.

CDR3 in DNA: TGTGCCAGCAGCTACGCGGGGATCCGCACAGATACGCAGTATTTT. This translates into CASSYAGIRTDTQYF. The chain joins TRBV6-6 to TRBJ2-3, with a weak D call TRBD2 (6 bases). Trimming shortened V by 6 bases and J by 1 base, and 14 bases separated the two germline ends. Germline CDR1 reads MNHNY; CDR2 reads SVGAGI (reference sequence). This CDR3 region has 15 residues.

This clone was seen a single time. This chain uses TRBV9 with TRBJ2-7; perhaps TRBD1 as D (5 bases). The CDR3 spans 15 residues. The germline V gene encodes CDR1 SGDLS and CDR2 YYNGEE. The V end lost 3 bases, the J end lost 9 bases, and 22 bases lay between the germline ends. As DNA, the CDR3 is TGTGCCAGCAGCGGGGGCCCCACTGTCCAGGAGCCGCAGTACTTC. This translates into CASSGGPTVQEPQYF. Full variable domain (missing parts from reference TRBV9 and TRBJ2-7): DSGVTQTPKHLITATGQRVTLRCSPRSGDLSVYWYQQSLDQGLQFLIQYYNGEERAKGNILERFSAQQFPDLHSELNLSSLELGDSALYFCASSGGPTVQEPQYFGPGTRLTVT.

V usage is TRBV28 and J usage is TRBJ2-3; D unclear. Trimming pared 4 bases from V and 8 bases from J, leaving 4 bases between. The germline V gene encodes CDR1 MDHEN and CDR2 SYDVKM. This CDR3 comprises 10 residues. This CDR3 is CASSSGTQYF. As DNA, the CDR3 is TGTGCCAGCAGTTCCGGTACGCAGTATTTT.

Only one count was recorded for this clone. Other DNA sequences of this sample code for an identical CDR3. The chain has TRBV10-2 and TRBJ2-5; TRBD2 might be the D (5 bases). Germline V gives CDR1 WSHSY, CDR2 SAAADI. Deletions cut 3 bases from V and 5 bases from J, with 7 bases between. This CDR3 region has 12 residues. CDR3: CASSDRRETQYF. CDR3 nucleotides: TGCGCCAGCAGTGATAGGAGGGAGACCCAGTACTTC.

The chain recombines TRBV2 with TRBJ1-2, with 7 bases that match TRBD1. The CDR3 sequence is 14 residues long. Trimming at V came to 4 bases and at J to 4 bases, leaving 6 bases not matched to a gene. Per germline, CDR1 SNHLY and CDR2 FYNNEI. CDR3 loop: CASSGQGVRYGYTF. The CDR3 DNA is TGTGCCAGCAGTGGACAGGGTGTCCGCTATGGCTACACCTTC.

The table lists this clone with a count of one. This sequence joins TRBV5-6 and TRBJ1-3; 8 positions agree with TRBD1. V lost 4 bases to trimming and J lost 6 bases; unmatched junction nucleotides: 6. The CDR3 length is 14 residues. Germline values: CDR1 SGHDT, CDR2 YYEEEE. CDR3: CASSEGQGLNTIYF. CDR3 nucleotides: TGTGCCAGCAGCGAAGGACAGGGATTAAACACCATATATTTT.

The chain combines TRBV7-9 with TRBJ2-7; D ambiguous. The length of the CDR3 is 13 residues. Looked up from germline, CDR1 is SEHNR and CDR2 is FQNEAQ (reference sequence). V was shortened by 3 bases and J by 3 bases, with 9 bases between the two germline ends. CDR3 DNA: TGTGCCAGCAGCTTCCCCCCGGGCTACGAGCAGTACTTC. It specifies CASSFPPGYEQYF.

This clone occurred once. The chain couples TRBV6-5 to TRBJ2-1, with 9 bases fitting TRBD2. This CDR3 has 16 amino acids. The V and J ends lost 2 bases and 4 bases, in that order; junction bases with no gene match: 6. From germline, CDR1 is MNHEY and CDR2 SVGAGI. CDR3 protein: CASSYGAGGDYNEQFF. DNA of the CDR3: TGTGCCAGCAGTTACGGGGCGGGAGGGGATTACAATGAGCAGTTCTTC.

This chain uses TRBV30 with TRBJ2-7, with TRBD2 identical over 7 bases. Germline values: CDR1 GTSNPN, CDR2 SVGIG (reference sequence). This CDR3 comprises 13 residues. Germline trimming cut 1 base from V and 2 bases from J; bases unmatched to any gene: 2. CDR3 amino acids: CAWSGLAPYEQYF. Written as DNA, the CDR3 is TGTGCCTGGAGTGGACTAGCCCCCTACGAGCAGTACTTC. The full variable domain, rest sourced from reference TRBV30 and TRBJ2-7, is SQTIHQWPATLVQPVGSPLSLECTVEGTSNPNLYWYRQAAGRGLQLLFYSVGIGQISSEVPQNLSASRPQDRQFILSSKKLLLSDSGFYLCAWSGLAPYEQYFGPGTRLTVT.

This sequence joins TRBV7-2 and TRBJ2-7; 10 bases fit TRBD2. The CDR3 loop spans 17 amino acids. The junction had 13 bases not matched to a gene; V was cut back by 5 bases and J by 3 bases. Germline assignment: CDR1 SGHTA and CDR2 FQGNSA. The CDR3 DNA reads as TGTGCCAGCAGCCACATAGGAGGGCTAGCGGGGGACTACGAGCAGTACTTC. Translating it yields CASSHIGGLAGDYEQYF.

The chain carries TRBV25-1 and TRBJ1-1; D is undetermined. CDR1 MGHDK and CDR2 SYGVNS come from the germline V gene. The CDR3 extends over 15 amino acids. Trimming took off 2 bases at V and 3 bases at J, with 13 bases between the two ends. CDR3 coding DNA: TGTGCCAGCAGTGAACAACGGGGTGGGGACACTGAAGCTTTCTTT. Its protein is CASSEQRGGDTEAFF.

The chain recombines TRBV12-2 with TRBJ2-6; the table's D call, TRBD2, has no DNA check behind it. TRBV12-2 is designated a pseudogene. This CDR3 has 19 residues. CDR3 sequence reads: CAVGPSSSGGDSGANVLTF. The CDR3 DNA is TGTGCAGTTGGTCCCTCCTCTAGCGGGGGTGACTCTGGGGCCAACGTCCTGACTTTC.

The chain is built from TRBV2 and TRBJ2-7, with 7 bases that match TRBD1. The CDR3 loop spans 13 amino acids. Germline assignment: CDR1 SNHLY and CDR2 FYNNEI. Germline trimming cut 6 bases from V and 2 bases from J; bases unmatched to any gene: 4. CDR3 DNA: TGTGCCAGCAGGGGGGACAGTCCCTACGAGCAGTACTTC. Its protein is CASRGDSPYEQYF.

About this clone itself: The junction differs from germline at one of its ends, possibly a read error. This chain joins TRBV3-1 (or the pseudogene TRBV3-2) and TRBJ2-2; TRBD2 is a possible D gene (5 bases). Germline-derived CDR1 and CDR2 are LGHDT and YNNKEL (reference sequence). CDR3 length: 14 amino acids. The CDR3, as DNA: TGTGCCAGCAGCAAAGACTACAGAACCGGGGAGCTGTTTTTT. It yields the protein CASSKDYRTGELFF.

This sequence joins TRBV19 and TRBJ1-3; 10 nucleotides align to TRBD1. The CDR3 spans 16 residues. Trimming at V came to 4 bases and at J to 0 bases, leaving 3 bases not matched to a gene. Germline values: CDR1 LNHDA, CDR2 SQIVND (reference sequence). The CDR3 DNA follows: TGTGCCAGTAGTAAGGGACAGGGGCACTCTGGAAACACCATATATTTT. Amino acids: CASSKGQGHSGNTIYF.

The chain recombines TRBV2 with TRBJ1-1; D uncertain. Trimming took off 4 bases at V and 1 base at J, with 7 bases between the two ends. There are 13 residues in the CDR3. Germline CDR1 and CDR2: SNHLY and FYNNEI. The CDR3 sequence: CASSGPGNTEAFF. For the CDR3, the DNA is TGTGCCAGCAGTGGCCCGGGGAACACTGAAGCTTTCTTT.

The V and J genes are TRBV2 and TRBJ2-6; D not certain. CDR1 is SNHLY and CDR2 is FYNNEI in the germline V gene. The V gene lost 2 bases and the J gene lost 4 bases, with 12 bases spanning the gap. The CDR3 contains 16 residues. CDR3 sequence reads: CASSESRLRGANVLTF. The CDR3 nucleotides are TGTGCCAGCAGTGAAAGCCGGCTGAGGGGGGCCAACGTCCTGACTTTC.

The rearrangement joins TRBV6-5 to TRBJ1-2, with D tentatively TRBD1 (5 bases). V lost 4 bases, J lost 4 bases, and 7 bases lay in between. CDR1 and CDR2 from the germline V gene are MNHEY and SVGAGI. The CDR3 runs 12 residues. The CDR3 reads CASSSDSYGYTF. The CDR3 DNA follows: TGTGCCAGCAGTTCAGACAGCTATGGCTACACCTTC.

The chain employs TRBV5-1 and TRBJ2-1; the match to TRBD2 covers 16 bases. Germline V gives CDR1 SGHRS, CDR2 YFSETQ. V lost 7 bases, J lost 7 bases, and 23 bases stayed unmatched. This CDR3 spans 21 amino acids. The CDR3: CASGRDRGQQGTSGRDNEQFF. The CDR3 DNA reads as TGCGCCAGCGGCCGGGACAGGGGACAGCAGGGGACTAGCGGGAGGGATAATGAGCAGTTCTTC. Full variable domain (missing parts from reference TRBV5-1 and TRBJ2-1): KAGVTQTPRYLIKTRGQQVTLSCSPISGHRSVSWYQQTPGQGLQFLFEYFSETQRNKGNFPGRFSGRQFSNSRSEMNVSTLELGDSALYLCASGRDRGQQGTSGRDNEQFFGPGTRLTVL.